The 17 T cell receptor beta chains given below trace back to one sample, sequenced in a study of blood T cell repertoires in COVID-19. Using immunoSEQ multiplex PCR, the repertoire was profiled, and TCRdb retains in-frame clones only, with some absent. The sample carries 350,000 or so clones, roughly nine tenths recorded once. Sequencing was performed on peripheral blood. The receptor set was obtained from a woman aged 55-70 years with COVID-19, enrolled during active disease.

This clone turned up a few times. The chain uses TRBV6-5 and TRBJ2-7; 12 bases map to TRBD1. CDR1 and CDR2 from the germline V gene are MNHEY and SVGAGI. This CDR3 spans 14 amino acids. Losses at the gene ends were 8 bases for V and 7 bases for J; bases not matched to a gene: 9. This chain's CDR3 is CASVRGTGGREQYF. The CDR3, as DNA: TGTGCCAGCGTAAGGGGGACAGGGGGCCGGGAGCAGTACTTC.

This clone appeared a few times. The chain carries TRBV29-1 and TRBJ1-2, with D hard to call. In germline, CDR1 is SQVTM, CDR2 ANQGSEA. The CDR3 runs 14 residues. Trimming took off 8 bases at V and 0 bases at J, with 16 bases between the two ends. CDR3 loop: CSTRQAHTNYGYTF. DNA for the CDR3: TGCAGCACCCGCCAGGCACATACTAACTATGGCTACACCTTC.

The chain is built from TRBV19 and TRBJ2-3; 9 positions agree with TRBD2. Germline lookup yields CDR1 LNHDA and CDR2 SQIVND (reference sequence). The junction had 9 bases not matched to a gene; V was cut back by 9 bases and J by 2 bases. The CDR3 contains 15 residues. CDR3 nucleotide sequence: TGTGCCAGCACGATTGGGGGACTAGCCACAGATACGCAGTATTTT. Protein product: CASTIGGLATDTQYF. The full variable domain, its missing parts supplied by reference TRBV19 and TRBJ2-3, is DGGITQSPKYLFRKEGQNVTLSCEQNLNHDAMYWYRQDPGQGLRLIYYSQIVNDFQKGDIAEGYSVSREKKESFPLTVTSAQKNPTAFYLCASTIGGLATDTQYFGPGTRLTVL.

The CDR3 loop is CASSIGLAGGWSQYF. CDR3 coding DNA: TGTGCCAGTAGTATCGGACTAGCGGGGGGGTGGTCCCAGTACTTC. V gene TRBV19 combines with J gene TRBJ2-5; 15 nucleotides match TRBD2. CDR1 is LNHDA and CDR2 is SQIVND in the germline V gene (reference sequence). The CDR3 is made up of 15 amino acids. After removal of 3 bases from V and 9 bases from J, the junction contained 5 bases not matched to a gene. Variable domain in full (rest from reference TRBV19 and TRBJ2-5): DGGITQSPKYLFRKEGQNVTLSCEQNLNHDAMYWYRQDPGQGLRLIYYSQIVNDFQKGDIAEGYSVSREKKESFPLTVTSAQKNPTAFYLCASSIGLAGGWSQYFGPGTRLLVL.

The chain joins TRBV2 to TRBJ1-2; 8 nucleotides align to TRBD1. Germline-derived CDR1 and CDR2 are SNHLY and FYNNEI. The CDR3 sequence is 12 residues long. Trimming took 8 bases from V and 10 from J; bases not matched to a gene: 9. CDR3 in amino acids: CASLQGVNDYTF. In nucleotides, the CDR3 is TGTGCCAGCTTACAGGGGGTGAATGACTACACCTTC. The full variable domain, in which reference TRBV2 and TRBJ1-2 provide the parts outside the CDR3, is EPEVTQTPSHQVTQMGQEVILRCVPISNHLYFYWYRQILGQKVEFLVSFYNNEISEKSEIFDDQFSVERPDGSNFTLKIRSTKLEDSAMYFCASLQGVNDYTFGSGTRLTVV.

V usage is TRBV30 and J usage is TRBJ1-5; D may be TRBD1 (5 bases). The CDR3 is made up of 13 amino acids. Germline CDR1 is GTSNPN and CDR2 is SVGIG (reference sequence). V was cut by 1 base and J by 7 bases, with 11 bases left in between. The chain's CDR3 is CAWSGTQNQPQHF. The CDR3 bases are TGTGCCTGGAGTGGGACACAGAACCAGCCCCAGCATTTT.

The chain uses TRBV4-2 and TRBJ1-1, with D tentatively TRBD1 (6 bases). The CDR3 is 16 amino acids. Germline CDR1 LGHNA, CDR2 YNFKEQ. V shed 4 bases and J shed 3 bases, with 18 bases lying between them. The DNA for the CDR3 is TGTGCCAGCAGCCGAAAGACAGGAAGGGAACACACTGAAGCTTTCTTT. Its translation is CASSRKTGREHTEAFF.

The V gene is TRBV28, the J gene TRBJ1-5; D is perhaps TRBD1 (5 bases). CDR1 is MDHEN, CDR2 SYDVKM, per germline. V lost 10 bases, J lost 3 bases, and 19 bases lay in between. CDR3 length: 15 residues. CDR3 DNA: TGTGCCACCCGAAAGACAGTTACCCTCAATCAGCCCCAGCATTTT. Translation gives CATRKTVTLNQPQHF.

The chain has TRBV4-1 and TRBJ1-2; TRBD1 matches at 7 bases. The CDR3 has 15 residues. V gave up 0 bases and J gave up 4 bases; unmatched junction bases: 5. Germline V gives CDR1 MGHRA, CDR2 YSYEKL. CDR3 nucleotides: TGCGCCAGCAGCCAAGATAAGAGGGACAGCTATGGCTACACCTTC. It encodes CASSQDKRDSYGYTF.

This clone was counted only a few times. CDR3: CASRTGGGGSPLHF. The CDR3 bases are TGTGCCAGCCGGACAGGAGGAGGTGGGTCACCCCTCCACTTT. The chain uses TRBV27 and TRBJ1-6; the match to TRBD1 covers 7 bases. V lost 8 bases and J lost 10; bases outside the gene matches: 11. Per the germline V gene, CDR1 is MNHEY and CDR2 is SMNVEV (reference sequence). The CDR3 is 14 residues long.

The V call is TRBV18, the J call TRBJ1-5; TRBD1 matches at 7 bases. The CDR3 is 16 residues long. With V trimmed by 4 bases and J by 0 bases, 6 bases remained unmatched. Germline loops: CDR1 KGHSH, CDR2 LQKENI. Written as DNA, the CDR3 is TGTGCCAGCTCACGGACCGGGACAGATAGCAATCAGCCCCAGCATTTT. Its protein is CASSRTGTDSNQPQHF.

The gene calls are TRBV27 and TRBJ1-3; TRBD1 matches 8 bases. With 4 bases clipped from V and 4 bases from J, the junction kept 6 bases outside the gene matches. Per the germline V gene, CDR1 is MNHEY and CDR2 is SMNVEV (reference sequence). The CDR3 contains 15 residues. In DNA form, the CDR3 reads TGTGCCAGCAGTTCAGGCAGGGGGCCCGGAAACACCATATATTTT. Protein product: CASSSGRGPGNTIYF.

This sequence joins TRBV27 and TRBJ2-5; TRBD2 matches 13 bases. The CDR3 covers 17 residues. With 0 bases clipped from V and 6 bases from J, the junction kept 7 bases outside the gene matches. Germline CDR1 is MNHEY and CDR2 is SMNVEV (reference sequence). The CDR3 reads CASSLSLLAGGQQTQYF. The CDR3 nucleotides are TGTGCCAGCAGTTTATCCCTACTAGCGGGGGGGCAACAGACCCAGTACTTC.

The chain has TRBV19 and TRBJ1-1; 7 bases map to TRBD1. With V trimmed by 6 bases and J by 5 bases, 12 bases remained unmatched. CDR3 length: 15 amino acids. CDR1 LNHDA and CDR2 SQIVND come from the germline V gene (reference sequence). The CDR3 loop reads CASRSRDRVGTEAFF. The CDR3 bases are TGTGCCAGTAGATCCCGCGACAGGGTGGGAACTGAAGCTTTCTTT.

The chain recombines TRBV18 with TRBJ2-3; tentatively, D is TRBD2 (5 bases). Looked up from germline, CDR1 is KGHSH and CDR2 is LQKENI. This CDR3 contains 15 residues. V was cut by 2 bases and J by 2 bases, with 11 bases left in between. The CDR3 reads CASSPGKGATDTQYF. CDR3 DNA: TGTGCCAGCTCACCAGGGAAGGGAGCCACAGATACGCAGTATTTT.

The V call is TRBV5-1, the J call TRBJ1-1; TRBD1 matches at 9 bases. Germline values: CDR1 SGHRS, CDR2 YFSETQ. The CDR3 is made up of 15 amino acids. With 3 bases clipped from V and 5 bases from J, the junction kept 8 bases outside the gene matches. The chain's CDR3 is CASSWGQGMGTEAFF. As DNA, the CDR3 is TGCGCCAGCAGCTGGGGACAGGGAATGGGTACTGAAGCTTTCTTT.

The chain combines TRBV7-2 with TRBJ2-5; 11 positions agree with TRBD2. V lost 0 bases, J lost 5 bases, and 5 bases stayed unmatched. The CDR3 sequence is 16 residues long. Germline CDR1 reads SGHTA; CDR2 reads FQGNSA. The CDR3 region has the DNA TGTGCCAGCAGCTTAGCTCCACTAGCGGGGGTGGAGACCCAGTACTTC. Translated: CASSLAPLAGVETQYF.